This T cell receptor beta chain was sequenced for a study of cytomegalovirus exposure and HLA in healthy donors. The study, taken as a whole, reports: An analysis that came later showed most CMV-associated TCR beta chains appearing HLA-restricted. A later look showed TCR association rates differing by HLA locus, highest for DRB1 and lowest for HLA-C. A later analysis found common viral pathogens apparently linked to several of the most significant clusters.

Amplification used 60 Vbeta primers and 13 Jbeta primers. Using immunoSEQ multiplex PCR, the repertoire was profiled, and TCRdb retains in-frame clones only, with some absent. Of 110,000 or so clones in the sample, 81% were seen once. Participants comprised healthy donors of bone marrow. To note about this clone: Its antigen is unknown.

Trimming cost V 6 bases and J 7 bases, with 24 bases left between them. The germline V gene encodes CDR1 MNHEY and CDR2 SMNVEV (reference sequence). The CDR3 runs 17 residues. The sequencing sample was made of PBMCs. The chain couples TRBV27 to TRBJ1-4; tentative D call: TRBD1 (5 bases). This clonotype originated in a woman aged 25 to 39 in good health and CMV-seronegative. As DNA, the CDR3 is TGTGCCAGCAGCGCACGGGGGGTCGTAGGGTCAGCTGAAAAACTGTTTTTT. Protein sequence: CASSARGVVGSAEKLFF.